One sample yielded the 4 T cell receptor beta chains listed below, sequenced in a study of cytomegalovirus exposure and HLA in healthy donors. The primer mix had 60 Vbeta and 13 Jbeta primers. Data came from immunoSEQ multiplex PCR; TCRdb stores just in-frame clones and leaves some out. The table lists about 160,000 clones. Specimen: PBMCs. The source is a man aged 25-45 years in good health and CMV-seronegative.

The J gene is TRBJ2-2, the V gene TRBV10-3, with D uncertain. V was cut by 8 bases and J by 0 bases, with 4 bases left in between. Germline V gene sequence: CDR1 ENHRY, CDR2 SYGVKD. The CDR3 has 12 residues. This chain's CDR3 is CAIGPNTGELFF. CDR3 in DNA: TGTGCCATCGGCCCGAACACCGGGGAGCTGTTTTTT.

The chain joins TRBV5-1 to TRBJ1-1, with D perhaps matching TRBD1 (6 bases). Germline V CDR1 and CDR2: SGHRS, YFSETQ. Deletions cut 2 bases from V and 5 bases from J, with 13 bases between. This CDR3 contains 14 residues. The CDR3 DNA reads as TGCGCCAGCAGCTTATTCTTGACAGGAACTGAAGCTTTCTTT. It is translated as CASSLFLTGTEAFF.

The genes are TRBV10-1 and TRBJ2-3; D possibly corresponds to TRBD2 (6 bases). The germline V gene has CDR1 WNHNN and CDR2 SYGVQD (reference sequence). The CDR3 is 13 residues long. The V end lost 2 bases, the J end lost 4 bases, and 7 bases lay between the germline ends. CDR3 in DNA: TGCGCCAGCAGTGAGGGAGGGGCAGATACGCAGTATTTT. It translates to CASSEGGADTQYF.

This chain connects TRBV5-1 to TRBJ1-1; D is perhaps TRBD1 (5 bases). V was pared by 0 bases and J by 0 bases, with 12 bases between. The CDR3 loop spans 16 amino acids. Per the germline V gene, CDR1 is SGHRS and CDR2 is YFSETQ. This CDR3 is CASSLGSVRVNTEAFF. The CDR3 bases are TGCGCCAGCAGCTTGGGTTCGGTCAGGGTGAACACTGAAGCTTTCTTT.